This T cell receptor beta chain originates from a study of CD8 T cells in Susac syndrome. Study summary: At blood draw, Susac syndrome patients were therapy-naive, on corticosteroids, or on intravenous immunoglobulin alone.

Worth noting for this clonotype: The antigen is undetermined.

Sequencing of TCR beta was undertaken in CD8+ and CD4+ T cells derived from blood. J gave up 1 base and V 8 bases, and 3 bases lay outside the gene matches. This CDR3 spans 14 amino acids. The germline gives CDR1 SNHLY, CDR2 FYNNEI. Whole-study results and caveats: In Susac syndrome, CD4+ T cell repertoires lacked any clonal expansion.

After extraction with the RNeasy kit, roughly 0.45 to 1 ug of the RNA was reverse transcribed using random hexamers. Amplification of TCR beta CDR3 used immunoSEQ multiplex PCR across 54 Vbeta and 13 Jbeta. MiXCR, run by TCRdb on the immunoSEQ multiplex PCR reads, gives a single entry per CDR3 protein. The sample shows about 240,000 distinct CDR3 sequences, about 96% of them seen only once. The sequenced sample was CD4+ T cells from PBMCs. The TCR was taken from a human donor with Susac syndrome. The chain joins TRBV2 to TRBJ2-5; 11 bases agree with TRBD2. The CDR3 sequence is CASSGLAAQETQYF. Written as DNA, the CDR3 is TGTGCCAGCTCGGGACTAGCGGCCCAAGAGACCCAGTACTTC. Combining the CDR3 with reference TRBV2 and TRBJ2-5 gives the whole variable domain EPEVTQTPSHQVTQMGQEVILRCVPISNHLYFYWYRQILGQKVEFLVSFYNNEISEKSEIFDDQFSVERPDGSNFTLKIRSTKLEDSAMYFCASSGLAAQETQYFGPGTRLLVL.